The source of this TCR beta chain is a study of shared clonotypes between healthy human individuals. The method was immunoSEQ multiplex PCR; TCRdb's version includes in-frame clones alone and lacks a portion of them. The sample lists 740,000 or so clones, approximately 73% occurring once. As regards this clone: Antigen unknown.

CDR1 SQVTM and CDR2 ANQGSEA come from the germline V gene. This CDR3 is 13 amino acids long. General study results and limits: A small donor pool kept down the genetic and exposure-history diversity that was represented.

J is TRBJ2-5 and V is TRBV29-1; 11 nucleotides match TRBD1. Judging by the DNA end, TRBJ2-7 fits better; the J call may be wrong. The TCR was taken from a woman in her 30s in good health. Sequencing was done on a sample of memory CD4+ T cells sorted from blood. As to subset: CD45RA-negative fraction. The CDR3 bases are TGCAGCGCAACGGGACAGGGGGAATACGAGCAGTACTTC. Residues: CSATGQGEYEQYF.